The 10 T cell receptor beta chains presented below share a single source sample, sequenced in a study of neurological immune-mediated disorders. TCRdb used MiXCR to reprocess the 5' RACE reads, holding one entry per CDR3 protein. The table lists about 80,000 distinct CDR3 sequences, about 5% of them singletons. The sequencing input was PBMCs. These receptors came from a woman aged 30 to 39 with multiple sclerosis.

This clonotype was counted many times. The chain carries TRBV12-3 or TRBV12-4 and TRBJ2-7; the D gene is possibly TRBD2 (6 bases). The CDR3 has 15 amino acids. Trimming took 7 bases from V and 2 from J, leaving 18 bases between them. The CDR3 spells CASTRQAAGTYEQYF. The CDR3 nucleotides read TGTGCCAGCACCCGCCAGGCCGCGGGGACCTACGAGCAGTACTTC.

The table lists this clonotype with many counts. The CDR3 region is CSARDFRGSRTYEQYF. The CDR3 DNA follows: TGCAGTGCTAGAGATTTTCGGGGTTCGAGGACTTACGAGCAGTACTTC. The chain employs TRBV20-1 and TRBJ2-7; a possible D gene is TRBD2 (5 bases). CDR3 size: 16 residues. Germline CDR1 is DFQATT and CDR2 is SNEGSKA (reference sequence). Trimming pared 0 bases from V and 4 bases from J, leaving 19 bases between.

With regard to this clonotype: A much larger clonotype is one base distant, so this may be a read error. The chain links TRBV24-1 to TRBJ1-1; the D gene is possibly TRBD1 (6 bases). The V gene lost 8 bases and the J gene lost 7 bases, with 19 bases spanning the gap. The CDR3 contains 14 residues. Germline CDR1 KGHDR, CDR2 SFDVKD. The CDR3 sequence: CATNTGPHQDEAFF. The CDR3 nucleotides read TGTGCCACCAATACAGGGCCTCACCAAGATGAAGCTTTCTTT.

This clonotype was seen many times. This chain connects TRBV20-1 to TRBJ2-1, with 9 bases identical to TRBD2. The V segment lost 1 base and the J segment 6 bases; nucleotides outside the gene matches: 7. Germline CDR1 and CDR2: DFQATT and SNEGSKA (reference sequence). This CDR3 has 15 residues. The CDR3 protein is CSARVGTSFGNEQFF. In DNA form, the CDR3 reads TGCAGTGCTAGAGTCGGGACTAGCTTCGGCAATGAGCAGTTCTTC.

This clonotype was seen only a few times. The chain has TRBV12-3 or TRBV12-4 and TRBJ2-1; D uncertain. Between the trimmed V and J ends, which lost 6 bases and 0 bases, there was a span of 12 bases. The CDR3 has 15 residues. The CDR3 DNA sequence: TGTGCCAGCAGCTCCGACACAGTCTCCTACAATGAGCAGTTCTTC. Its translation is CASSSDTVSYNEQFF.

This chain uses TRBV7-8 with TRBJ2-4; TRBD2 is a possible D gene (7 bases). The CDR3 has 17 residues. The germline V gene has CDR1 SGHVS and CDR2 FQNEAQ. V was pared by 4 bases and J by 10 bases, with 26 bases between. CDR3 sequence reads: CASSWSTLGGAYKIQYF. The CDR3 nucleotides are TGTGCCAGCAGCTGGTCAACACTGGGGGGGGCCTATAAAATTCAGTACTTC. Complete variable domain (other parts from reference TRBV7-8 and TRBJ2-4): GAGVSQSPRYKVAKRGQDVALRCDPISGHVSLFWYQQALGQGPEFLTYFQNEAQLDKSGLPSDRFFAERPEGSVSTLKIQRTQQEDSAVYLCASSWSTLGGAYKIQYFGAGTRLSVL.

The table lists this clonotype with many counts. The V and J genes are TRBV7-9 and TRBJ1-1, with D maybe TRBD1 (5 bases). Trimming stripped 7 bases from V and 11 bases from J, with 20 bases between. The germline CDR1 and CDR2 sequences are SEHNR and FQNEAQ (reference sequence). The CDR3 length is 13 residues. CDR3 amino acids: CASTPGDSMMAFF. The CDR3, as DNA: TGTGCCAGCACCCCGGGGGACTCCATGATGGCTTTCTTT.

This clonotype was seen many times. The chain employs TRBV5-1 and TRBJ2-1, with D maybe TRBD1 (6 bases). V was shortened by 4 bases and J by 7 bases, with 15 bases between the two germline ends. The CDR3 sequence is 14 residues long. The V gene's germline CDR1 is SGHRS and CDR2 YFSETQ. The CDR3 nucleotides read TGCGCCAGCAGCCCGGCAGGGGTTGGGAATGAGCAGTTCTTC. Translation: CASSPAGVGNEQFF. The full variable domain, with the rest looked up from reference TRBV5-1 and TRBJ2-1, is KAGVTQTPRYLIKTRGQQVTLSCSPISGHRSVSWYQQTPGQGLQFLFEYFSETQRNKGNFPGRFSGRQFSNSRSEMNVSTLELGDSALYLCASSPAGVGNEQFFGPGTRLTVL.

This clonotype appeared many times. The chain links TRBV20-1 to TRBJ1-2; TRBD1 matches 9 bases. Germline CDR1 is DFQATT and CDR2 is SNEGSKA (reference sequence). CDR3 size: 16 residues. Losses at the gene ends were 2 bases for V and 4 bases for J; bases not matched to a gene: 11. CDR3 region: CSARPPGTGFGYGYTF. The CDR3 region has the DNA TGCAGTGCTAGACCCCCCGGGACAGGGTTTGGCTATGGCTACACCTTC.

In its sample, this clonotype was seen many times. The rearrangement uses TRBV20-1 and TRBJ2-1, with 10 nucleotides matching TRBD2. CDR1 is DFQATT and CDR2 is SNEGSKA in the germline V gene (reference sequence). V was clipped by 3 bases and J by 8 bases; unmatched bases: 10. This CDR3 contains 15 residues. DNA for the CDR3: TGCAGTGCTAGTGGCAGCGGGGGGGCCACCGATGAGCAGTTCTTC. It specifies CSASGSGGATDEQFF.